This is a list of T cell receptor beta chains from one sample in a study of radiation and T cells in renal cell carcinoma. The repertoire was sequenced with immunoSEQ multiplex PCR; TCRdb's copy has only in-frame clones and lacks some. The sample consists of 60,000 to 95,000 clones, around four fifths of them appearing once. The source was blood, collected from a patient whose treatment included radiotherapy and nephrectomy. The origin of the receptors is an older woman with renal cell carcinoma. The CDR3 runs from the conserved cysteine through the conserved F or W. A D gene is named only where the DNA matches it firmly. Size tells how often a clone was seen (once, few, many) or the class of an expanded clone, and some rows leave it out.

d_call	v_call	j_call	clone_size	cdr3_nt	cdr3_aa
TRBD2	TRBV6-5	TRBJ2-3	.	TGTGCCAGCAGCCGACTAGCGGGAAGGACAGATACGCAGTATTTT	CASSRLAGRTDTQYF
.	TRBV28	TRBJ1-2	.	TGTGCCAGCAGTCCCGACGGGACGAAGGGCTACACCTTC	CASSPDGTKGYTF
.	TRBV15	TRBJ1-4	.	TGTGCCACCAGCAGACCCGGCGGCTCCAATGAAAAACTGTTTTTT	CATSRPGGSNEKLFF
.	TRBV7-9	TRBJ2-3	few	TGTGCCAGCAGCTTATACGGGCCTAGTGGCGGTCGGGCAGATACGCAGTATTTT	CASSLYGPSGGRADTQYF
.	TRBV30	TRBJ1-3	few	TGTGCCTGGATGAGGCCTGGAAACACCATATATTTT	CAWMRPGNTIYF
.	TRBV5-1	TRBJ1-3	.	TGCGCCAGCAGCTTGGGGGCATCACAGGGCTCAGGAAACACCATATATTTT	CASSLGASQGSGNTIYF
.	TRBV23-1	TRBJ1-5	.	TGCGCCGGCCGATGGCCCCAGCATTTT	CAGRWPQHF
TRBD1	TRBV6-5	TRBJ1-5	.	TGTGCCAGCAGGGGACAGGGCGGACAGCCCCAGCATTTT	CASRGQGGQPQHF
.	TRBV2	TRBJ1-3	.	TGTGCCAGCAGTTGGGGGGATTACTCTGGAAACACCATATATTTT	CASSWGDYSGNTIYF
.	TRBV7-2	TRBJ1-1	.	TGTGCCAGCAGCTTAGCTGGGGGCTTGTCGACTGAAGCTTTCTTT	CASSLAGGLSTEAFF
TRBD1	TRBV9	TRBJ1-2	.	TGTGCCAGCAGCGTAGCTACGACAGGGAGCTATGGCTACACCTTC	CASSVATTGSYGYTF
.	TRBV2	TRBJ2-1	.	TGTGCCAGCAGTGACGGGCGGAACCAAAGGGACAATGAGCAGTTCTTC	CASSDGRNQRDNEQFF
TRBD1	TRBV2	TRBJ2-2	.	TGTGCCAGCAGTGTACGACAGGGGACGGACACCGGGGAGCTGTTTTTT	CASSVRQGTDTGELFF
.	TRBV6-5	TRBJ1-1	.	TGTGCCAGCAGTACCTTCACTGAAGCTTTCTTT	CASSTFTEAFF